What follows are 27 T cell receptor beta chains derived from one specimen sequenced in a study of a mutant IDH1 vaccine in newly diagnosed glioma. The time point denotes: baseline, week 1 (first vaccination visit). Treatment: pre-vaccination baseline after standard-of-care therapy. Sequenced by immunoSEQ multiplex PCR; TCRdb stores in-frame clones only, minus some. Among about 21,000 clones, over 75% were seen once, and the ten largest hold 5% to 5.5%. The specimen was PBMCs, collected from a glioma patient treated with radiotherapy, temozolomide or both. The origin of the receptors is a man aged 40-55 years with glioma.

This chain joins TRBV4-3 and TRBJ1-1; weak D call: TRBD1 (5 bases). The CDR3 consists of 15 residues. The V and J ends lost 0 bases and 1 base respectively, with 9 bases between them. Germline-derived CDR1 and CDR2 are LGHNA and YSLEER. CDR3: CASSQDRTTNTEAFF. As DNA, the CDR3 is TGCGCCAGCAGCCAAGATAGGACAACGAACACTGAAGCTTTCTTT.

The chain is built from TRBV4-2 and TRBJ1-1; D uncertain. V was pared by 2 bases and J by 1 base, with 11 bases between. The CDR3 has 15 amino acids. From germline, CDR1 is LGHNA and CDR2 YNFKEQ. The CDR3 loop reads CASSQKDGENTEAFF. In nucleotides, the CDR3 is TGTGCCAGCAGCCAAAAGGACGGGGAGAACACTGAAGCTTTCTTT.

This clone is a singleton in its sample. The chain is built from TRBV13 and TRBJ2-7; D is uncertain. The CDR3 length is 17 residues. V lost 3 bases, J lost 0 bases, and 18 bases lay in between. Germline V gene sequence: CDR1 PRHDT, CDR2 FYEKMQ (reference sequence). The CDR3 sequence: CASSFSTTLASSYEQYF. The CDR3 nucleotides are TGTGCCAGCAGCTTTTCCACCACACTGGCAAGCTCCTACGAGCAGTACTTC. The variable domain in full, completed from reference TRBV13 and TRBJ2-7, reads AAGVIQSPRHLIKEKRETATLKCYPIPRHDTVYWYQQGPGQDPQFLISFYEKMQSDKGSIPDRFSAQQFSDYHSELNMSSLELGDSALYFCASSFSTTLASSYEQYFGPGTRLTVT.

The chain employs TRBV6-1 and TRBJ1-3; D gene unclear. Trimming took 4 bases from V and 4 from J, leaving 8 bases between them. Germline V CDR1 and CDR2: MNHNS, SASEGT. CDR3 length: 13 amino acids. CDR3 loop: CASSAGIGNTIYF. CDR3 sequence (DNA): TGTGCCAGCAGTGCCGGGATCGGAAACACCATATATTTT.

The chain is built from TRBV29-1 and TRBJ1-4; 11 bases line up with TRBD1. The CDR3 totals 16 residues. Germline V gene sequence: CDR1 SQVTM, CDR2 ANQGSEA. With V trimmed by 6 bases and J by 9 bases, 15 bases remained unmatched. The CDR3 nucleotides are TGCAGCGTCCCACCCCACCGGGGACAGGGGGAGCAAAAACTGTTTTTT. Residues: CSVPPHRGQGEQKLFF.

A few counts support this clone. This chain uses TRBV5-8 with TRBJ2-7; D is tentatively TRBD1 or TRBD2 (6 bases each). This CDR3 spans 13 amino acids. V lost 3 bases and J 2 bases, leaving 9 bases between the germline ends. The germline V gene has CDR1 SGHTS and CDR2 YDEGEE. In nucleotides, the CDR3 is TGTGCCAGCAGCTCTAGGGGGGCCTACGAGCAGTACTTC. Amino acid sequence: CASSSRGAYEQYF.

This chain joins TRBV7-8 and TRBJ1-1; D remains ambiguous. V lost 0 bases and J 2 bases, leaving 4 bases between the germline ends. From germline, CDR1 is SGHVS and CDR2 FQNEAQ. CDR3 length equals 13 residues. The CDR3 here is CASSLAGNTEAFF. In nucleotides, the CDR3 is TGTGCCAGCAGCTTAGCAGGAAACACTGAAGCTTTCTTT.

The chain combines TRBV6-4 with TRBJ1-6, with D unresolved. Germline V gene sequence: CDR1 MRHNA, CDR2 SNTAGT. V dropped 2 bases and J dropped 10 bases, with 9 bases sitting between them. The CDR3 sequence is 13 residues long. The CDR3 sequence is CASSDGSSSPLHF. CDR3 DNA: TGTGCCAGCAGTGACGGGTCTTCGTCACCCCTCCACTTT.

The rearrangement joins TRBV7-6 to TRBJ1-1, with D possibly matching TRBD1 (5 bases). V gave up 5 bases and J gave up 1 base, with 14 bases separating them. Germline loops: CDR1 SGHVS, CDR2 FNYEAQ. This CDR3 has 15 residues. The CDR3 reads CASSRRGRSNTEAFF. The CDR3 DNA reads as TGTGCCAGCAGCCGAAGGGGACGGTCGAACACTGAAGCTTTCTTT.

The chain combines TRBV5-1 with TRBJ2-7; 8 bases match TRBD1. V trimming: 0 bases; J trimming: 2 bases; junction bases outside the gene matches: 4. The germline gives CDR1 SGHRS, CDR2 YFSETQ. The CDR3 sequence is 15 residues long. CDR3 residues: CASSLARDRTYEQYF. CDR3 coding DNA: TGCGCCAGCAGCTTGGCCAGGGACAGGACCTACGAGCAGTACTTC. Filled out from reference TRBV5-1 and TRBJ2-7, the complete variable domain reads KAGVTQTPRYLIKTRGQQVTLSCSPISGHRSVSWYQQTPGQGLQFLFEYFSETQRNKGNFPGRFSGRQFSNSRSEMNVSTLELGDSALYLCASSLARDRTYEQYFGPGTRLTVT.

The J gene is TRBJ1-2, the V gene TRBV27; D gene unclear. V was shortened by 4 bases and J by 5 bases, with 11 bases between the two germline ends. This CDR3 contains 13 residues. Germline-derived CDR1 and CDR2 are MNHEY and SMNVEV (reference sequence). Written as DNA, the CDR3 is TGTGCCAGCAGTTACACAGCACAATATGGCTACACCTTC. This gives the protein CASSYTAQYGYTF.

The chain has TRBV29-1 and TRBJ2-1, with D perhaps given as TRBD1 or TRBD2 (5 bases each). Between the trimmed V and J ends, which lost 3 bases and 10 bases, there was a span of 10 bases. The CDR3 consists of 11 residues. CDR1 and CDR2 from the germline V gene are SQVTM and ANQGSEA. Written as DNA, the CDR3 is TGCAGCGTTGACCTTGGGACCGAGCAGTTCTTC. Translated, it gives CSVDLGTEQFF.

The rearrangement joins TRBV7-8 to TRBJ1-3; D unresolved. This CDR3 contains 16 residues. V dropped 2 bases and J dropped 7 bases, with 18 bases sitting between them. Looked up from germline, CDR1 is SGHVS and CDR2 is FQNEAQ. CDR3 protein: CASSLQRVNFGNTIYF. The CDR3 bases are TGTGCCAGCAGCTTACAGAGGGTGAATTTTGGGAACACCATATATTTT. The entire variable domain, with the rest obtained from reference TRBV7-8 and TRBJ1-3, is as follows: GAGVSQSPRYKVAKRGQDVALRCDPISGHVSLFWYQQALGQGPEFLTYFQNEAQLDKSGLPSDRFFAERPEGSVSTLKIQRTQQEDSAVYLCASSLQRVNFGNTIYFGEGSWLTVV.

The J gene is TRBJ2-5, the V gene TRBV11-2; D may be TRBD1 (5 bases). Looked up from germline, CDR1 is SGHAT and CDR2 is FQNNGV. Trimming left V 5 bases short and J 5 bases short, with 18 bases between. The CDR3 sequence is 15 residues long. DNA of the CDR3: TGTGCCAGCAGCCCCGATGGCAGGGCAGGGGAGACCCAGTACTTC. Amino acid sequence: CASSPDGRAGETQYF.

V gene TRBV6-6 combines with J gene TRBJ1-6; a possible D gene is TRBD1 (5 bases). The CDR3 is made up of 16 amino acids. The ends were cut back, 4 bases at V and 5 bases at J, with 15 bases in the middle. CDR1 and CDR2 (germline): MNHNY, SVGAGI (reference sequence). The chain's CDR3 is CASSSLGHNDNSPLHF. The CDR3, as DNA: TGTGCCAGCAGTTCCCTCGGACATAACGATAATTCACCCCTCCACTTT.

The chain links TRBV5-1 to TRBJ1-1, with D perhaps TRBD1 (6 bases). The germline gives CDR1 SGHRS, CDR2 YFSETQ. V was cut by 0 bases and J by 5 bases, with 8 bases left in between. The CDR3 is 13 amino acids. The CDR3 DNA is TGCGCCAGCAGCTTGGAGGGGGTTACTGAAGCTTTCTTT. Its translation is CASSLEGVTEAFF.

The V gene is TRBV27, the J gene TRBJ2-2; the D gene is possibly TRBD2 (5 bases). V was trimmed by 5 bases and J by 4 bases, leaving 17 bases between them. Germline CDR1 reads MNHEY; CDR2 reads SMNVEV (reference sequence). This CDR3 has 16 residues. The CDR3 sequence: CASSGIGFAGTGELFF. The CDR3 DNA reads TGTGCCAGCAGTGGAATAGGGTTCGCGGGCACCGGGGAGCTGTTTTTT.

The V call is TRBV7-8, the J call TRBJ1-5, with 8 positions matching TRBD1. The germline V gene has CDR1 SGHVS and CDR2 FQNEAQ. Trimming removed 5 bases from V and 5 bases from J; junction bases left unmatched: 8. This CDR3 has 15 amino acids. CDR3 region: CASSPTTGAYQPQHF. The CDR3 DNA reads TGTGCCAGCAGCCCCACGACAGGGGCGTATCAGCCCCAGCATTTT. Variable domain in full (rest from reference TRBV7-8 and TRBJ1-5): GAGVSQSPRYKVAKRGQDVALRCDPISGHVSLFWYQQALGQGPEFLTYFQNEAQLDKSGLPSDRFFAERPEGSVSTLKIQRTQQEDSAVYLCASSPTTGAYQPQHFGDGTRLSIL.

V is TRBV5-6 and J is TRBJ1-2; D unclear. This CDR3 spans 11 amino acids. The germline V gene encodes CDR1 SGHDT and CDR2 YYEEEE. V lost 2 bases and J lost 14, with 13 bases in between. This CDR3 reads CASSLMVCGTF. The CDR3 DNA is TGTGCCAGCAGCTTAATGGTCTGCGGAACCTTC.

The genes are TRBV5-6 and TRBJ1-5; 7 bases match TRBD1. CDR3 length: 15 amino acids. V was clipped by 1 base and J by 3 bases; unmatched bases: 4. Germline values: CDR1 SGHDT, CDR2 YYEEEE. CDR3 sequence (DNA): TGTGCCAGCAGCTTGAGGGACAGCTACAATCAGCCCCAGCATTTT. Translating it yields CASSLRDSYNQPQHF.

V usage is TRBV5-1 and J usage is TRBJ1-2; D gene ambiguous. This CDR3 has 15 amino acids. Trimming left V 1 base short and J 0 bases short, with 10 bases between. CDR1 is SGHRS, CDR2 YFSETQ, per germline. CDR3 nucleotide sequence: TGCGCCAGCAGCTTGCTGGACGGACCTAACTATGGCTACACCTTC. Protein: CASSLLDGPNYGYTF. Filled out from reference TRBV5-1 and TRBJ1-2, the complete variable domain reads KAGVTQTPRYLIKTRGQQVTLSCSPISGHRSVSWYQQTPGQGLQFLFEYFSETQRNKGNFPGRFSGRQFSNSRSEMNVSTLELGDSALYLCASSLLDGPNYGYTFGSGTRLTVV.

The chain carries TRBV30 and TRBJ2-3; 7 bases map to TRBD1. This CDR3 is built from 12 residues. V was pared by 5 bases and J by 4 bases, with 3 bases of the junction left unmatched. Per the germline V gene, CDR1 is GTSNPN and CDR2 is SVGIG (reference sequence). The CDR3 region is CAWERGPDTQYF. DNA for the CDR3: TGTGCCTGGGAAAGGGGGCCAGATACGCAGTATTTT.

The chain has TRBV19 and TRBJ1-1, with 7 bases matching TRBD1. Germline values: CDR1 LNHDA, CDR2 SQIVND (reference sequence). After removal of 4 bases from V and 1 base from J, the junction contained 9 bases not matched to a gene. This CDR3 comprises 16 residues. The CDR3 is CASSTLPGQSNTEAFF. The DNA for the CDR3 is TGTGCCAGTAGTACTCTACCGGGACAGTCGAACACTGAAGCTTTCTTT. Full variable domain (remainder filled in from reference TRBV19 and TRBJ1-1): DGGITQSPKYLFRKEGQNVTLSCEQNLNHDAMYWYRQDPGQGLRLIYYSQIVNDFQKGDIAEGYSVSREKKESFPLTVTSAQKNPTAFYLCASSTLPGQSNTEAFFGQGTRLTVV.

The chain carries TRBV10-1 and TRBJ2-7; D is possibly TRBD1 (5 bases). From germline, CDR1 is WNHNN and CDR2 SYGVQD (reference sequence). V shed 0 bases and J shed 3 bases, with 15 bases lying between them. The CDR3 length is 16 residues. This chain's CDR3 is CASSESRQGPFYEQYV. CDR3 nucleotides: TGCGCCAGCAGTGAGTCGAGGCAGGGCCCGTTCTACGAGCAGTACGTC.

The V and J genes are TRBV6-6 and TRBJ2-2, with 9 bases matching TRBD1. CDR3 length equals 14 residues. The germline gives CDR1 MNHNY, CDR2 SVGAGI (reference sequence). Losses at the gene ends were 8 bases for V and 3 bases for J; bases not matched to a gene: 4. The CDR3 here is CASEDRGYTGELFF. The CDR3 coding sequence is TGTGCCAGCGAAGACAGGGGGTACACCGGGGAGCTGTTTTTT.

The chain combines TRBV10-3 with TRBJ1-6, with 7 bases matching TRBD1. The V gene's germline CDR1 is ENHRY and CDR2 SYGVKD. CDR3 length: 14 amino acids. With V trimmed by 8 bases and J by 9 bases, 10 bases remained unmatched. CDR3 DNA: TGTGCCATCGGTAGGGGGCTGGATGGTTCACCCCTCCACTTT. Encoded protein: CAIGRGLDGSPLHF.

The gene calls are TRBV2 and TRBJ2-1; D possibly uses TRBD1 or TRBD2 (5 bases each). CDR3 size: 16 residues. The V end lost 5 bases, the J end lost 5 bases, and 19 bases lay between the germline ends. Germline CDR1 is SNHLY and CDR2 is FYNNEI. This chain's CDR3 is CASSTRAGFVDNEQFF. The DNA for the CDR3 is TGTGCCAGCAGTACTAGGGCAGGGTTCGTCGACAATGAGCAGTTCTTC.